A selection of T cell receptor beta chains follows, all from one sample in a study of cytomegalovirus exposure and HLA in healthy donors. Measured with immunoSEQ multiplex PCR; TCRdb has only the in-frame clones, and not every one. This sample carries some 140,000 clones, approximately 61% of them seen once, and the ten largest clones take 1.5% to 2%. The sample taken for sequencing was PBMCs. The receptors derive from a human donor in good health. CDR3s include the opening cysteine and the closing phenylalanine or tryptophan. A D gene is named only where the DNA matches it firmly. A row's size may be missing; if present it is once, few, many or a size class.

j_gene	abundance	v_gene	len	d_gene	CDR3nt	CDR3aa
TRBJ1-3	-	TRBV11-2	17	-	TGTGCCAGCAGCCCCGTAGACAGCGATGCCTCTGGAAACACCATATATTTT	CASSPVDSDASGNTIYF
TRBJ2-7	-	TRBV7-8	14	TRBD1	TGTGCCAGCAGCCCTGAGGACAGGGGCTACGAGCAGTACTTC	CASSPEDRGYEQYF
TRBJ2-7	-	TRBV28	16	TRBD2	TGTGCCAGCAGTACCGTGACCCCTAGCGGGAAGTCCGAGCAGTACTTC	CASSTVTPSGKSEQYF
TRBJ2-7	-	TRBV28	16	TRBD2	TGTGCCAGCAGTTTAATCGTCGGACTAGCGGGAGGCGAGCAGTACTTC	CASSLIVGLAGGEQYF
TRBJ2-5	-	TRBV9	14	TRBD2	TGTGCCAGCACCCTGGGGGGGTTAGGAGAGACCCAGTACTTC	CASTLGGLGETQYF
TRBJ1-2	-	TRBV5-4	14	-	TGTGCCAGCAGCTTGGCCTTCGGGAGGTATGGCTACACCTTC	CASSLAFGRYGYTF
TRBJ2-7	-	TRBV7-2	17	-	TGTGCCAGCAGCCGATATTTAACGGGACTGGGGCTCTACGAGCAGTACTTC	CASSRYLTGLGLYEQYF
TRBJ1-2	few	TRBV5-1	15	TRBD1	TGCGCCAGCAGCCCAGGGGGCTCCTCTACTTATGGCTACACCTTC	CASSPGGSSTYGYTF
TRBJ2-7	few	TRBV7-2	14	-	TGTGCCAGCAGCTTGGGTCTAGCTGTAGGGGAGCAGTACTTC	CASSLGLAVGEQYF
TRBJ1-2	-	TRBV18	13	-	TGTGCCAGCTCACCTCTCGCGGGAGATGGCTACACCTTC	CASSPLAGDGYTF
TRBJ1-5	few	TRBV9	20	-	TGTGCCAGCAGCTCGATCCCCTTCCCACTCTTCCTTCGAGGAAATCAGCCCCAGCATTTT	CASSSIPFPLFLRGNQPQHF
TRBJ2-1	-	TRBV4-1	14	TRBD2	TGCGCCAGCAGCCAAGCAAGCGAGGAGCGGGGGCAGTTCTTC	CASSQASEERGQFF
TRBJ1-4	few	TRBV7-9	15	TRBD1	TGTGCCAGCAGCGCACAGGGGGGCTCTAATGAAAAACTGTTTTTT	CASSAQGGSNEKLFF
TRBJ1-2	-	TRBV19	14	-	TGTGCCAGGGAGGGGGGGCAAAGGTCCCATGGCTACACCTTC	CAREGGQRSHGYTF